Each of the 18 T cell receptor beta chains below was sequenced from the same sample in a study of T cell responses to AZD1222 COVID-19 vaccine. Generated by immunoSEQ multiplex PCR, the TCRdb table keeps only in-frame clones and is missing some. In the table there are more than 95,000 clones, 85% to 95% of which are singletons. The material sequenced was peripheral blood, taken on day 0 of AZD1222 vaccination. The receptor source for this set is an adult in good health.

This sequence joins TRBV11-2 and TRBJ2-7; no clear D. CDR1 SGHAT and CDR2 FQNNGV come from the germline V gene. The CDR3 totals 15 residues. V was trimmed by 2 bases and J by 1 base, leaving 12 bases between them. The chain's CDR3 is CASSLSAVLSYEQYF. CDR3 coding DNA: TGTGCCAGCAGCTTATCCGCGGTACTATCCTACGAGCAGTACTTC.

V gene TRBV6-5 combines with J gene TRBJ1-2; D is possibly TRBD1 (5 bases). Germline assignment: CDR1 MNHEY and CDR2 SVGAGI. The CDR3 is 13 amino acids. V lost 6 bases and J lost 0, with 8 bases in between. The CDR3, as DNA: TGTGCCAGCAGCCGGACAACTAACTATGGCTACACCTTC. This encodes CASSRTTNYGYTF.

V is TRBV27 and J is TRBJ2-3, with D tentatively TRBD2 (5 bases). The CDR3 is 16 amino acids. Trimming shortened V by 4 bases and J by 7 bases, and 21 bases separated the two germline ends. Germline V gives CDR1 MNHEY, CDR2 SMNVEV (reference sequence). The CDR3 sequence: CASSSVGLLHVNTQYF. The DNA of the CDR3 is TGTGCCAGCAGTTCCGTCGGACTGCTCCATGTAAATACGCAGTATTTT.

The gene calls are TRBV27 and TRBJ1-4; no clear D gene. Germline loops: CDR1 MNHEY, CDR2 SMNVEV (reference sequence). Between the trimmed V and J ends, which lost 6 bases and 8 bases, there was a span of 10 bases. This CDR3 is 12 amino acids long. The DNA of the CDR3 is TGTGCCAGCAGCCCCATGGGGGAAAAACTGTTTTTT. Protein product: CASSPMGEKLFF. Full variable domain (remainder filled in from reference TRBV27 and TRBJ1-4): EAQVTQNPRYLITVTGKKLTVTCSQNMNHEYMSWYRQDPGLGLRQIYYSMNVEVTDKGDVPEGYKVSRKEKRNFPLILESPSPNQTSLYFCASSPMGEKLFFGSGTQLSVL.

V is TRBV3-1 (or the pseudogene TRBV3-2) and J is TRBJ1-1, with TRBD1 identical over 7 bases. Germline trimming cut 5 bases from V and 6 bases from J; bases unmatched to any gene: 6. Looked up from germline, CDR1 is LGHDT and CDR2 is YNNKEL (reference sequence). This CDR3 spans 13 amino acids. Written as DNA, the CDR3 is TGTGCCAGCAGCGTGGACAGGAAGGCTGAAGCTTTCTTT. It codes for CASSVDRKAEAFF.

This chain connects TRBV7-2 to TRBJ1-1; no definite D call. V lost 5 bases and J 1 base, leaving 11 bases between the germline ends. This CDR3 contains 14 residues. Germline V CDR1 and CDR2: SGHTA, FQGNSA. Here the CDR3 reads CASSPHQPNTEAFF. DNA for the CDR3: TGTGCCAGCAGCCCCCACCAACCGAACACTGAAGCTTTCTTT. Complete variable domain (other parts from reference TRBV7-2 and TRBJ1-1): GAGVSQSPSNKVTEKGKDVELRCDPISGHTALYWYRQSLGQGLEFLIYFQGNSAPDKSGLPSDRFSAERTGGSVSTLTIQRTQQEDSAVYLCASSPHQPNTEAFFGQGTRLTVV.

The V call is TRBV11-2, the J call TRBJ1-5; TRBD1 is a possible D gene (5 bases). Germline V gene sequence: CDR1 SGHAT, CDR2 FQNNGV. This CDR3 is built from 15 residues. The ends were cut back, 0 bases at V and 7 bases at J, with 13 bases in the middle. The chain's CDR3 is CASSLDRAGLQPQHF. The CDR3 DNA sequence: TGTGCCAGCAGCTTAGATCGGGCAGGGCTACAGCCCCAGCATTTT.

The gene calls are TRBV11-2 and TRBJ1-6, with D uncertain. CDR1 and CDR2 (germline): SGHAT, FQNNGV. The CDR3 spans 15 residues. The V end lost 7 bases, the J end lost 3 bases, and 13 bases lay between the germline ends. Written as DNA, the CDR3 is TGTGCCAGCACCCGAGAGGACGGCTATAATTCACCCCTCCACTTT. It codes for CASTREDGYNSPLHF. Full variable domain (remainder filled in from reference TRBV11-2 and TRBJ1-6): EAGVAQSPRYKIIEKRQSVAFWCNPISGHATLYWYQQILGQGPKLLIQFQNNGVVDDSQLPKDRFSAERLKGVDSTLKIQPAKLEDSAVYLCASTREDGYNSPLHFGNGTRLTVT.

The chain combines TRBV28 with TRBJ2-7, with D unclear. The length of the CDR3 is 16 residues. The germline V gene encodes CDR1 MDHEN and CDR2 SYDVKM. V dropped 4 bases and J dropped 0 bases, with 16 bases sitting between them. The CDR3 loop reads CASSSQPWSSSYEQYF. Written as DNA, the CDR3 is TGTGCCAGCAGTTCCCAACCCTGGTCAAGCTCCTACGAGCAGTACTTC.

The chain links TRBV11-2 to TRBJ1-6; no reliable D call. Germline V gene sequence: CDR1 SGHAT, CDR2 FQNNGV. V shed 5 bases and J shed 4 bases, with 21 bases lying between them. This CDR3 is built from 18 residues. CDR3: CASSQITGPGVYNSPLHF. The CDR3 DNA follows: TGTGCCAGCAGCCAAATAACGGGCCCTGGGGTGTATAATTCACCCCTCCACTTT.

V is TRBV28 and J is TRBJ1-2, with no clear D. Germline assignment: CDR1 MDHEN and CDR2 SYDVKM. The V end lost 3 bases, the J end lost 7 bases, and 24 bases lay between the germline ends. The CDR3 runs 17 residues. Here the CDR3 reads CASSFSGTEMFFLGYTF. In DNA form, the CDR3 reads TGTGCCAGCAGTTTTTCGGGAACCGAGATGTTTTTTCTTGGCTACACCTTC.

The rearrangement joins TRBV19 to TRBJ1-4; D is unresolved. Germline V lookup: CDR1 LNHDA, CDR2 SQIVND (reference sequence). The V gene lost 7 bases and the J gene lost 5 bases, with 14 bases spanning the gap. This CDR3 is 14 amino acids long. The CDR3 reads CASTRGQWNEKLFF. The CDR3 DNA follows: TGTGCCAGTACCAGAGGGCAGTGGAATGAAAAACTGTTTTTT.

The V and J genes are TRBV3-1 (or the pseudogene TRBV3-2) and TRBJ2-6; D is ambiguous. Germline CDR1 is LGHDT and CDR2 is YNNKEL (reference sequence). V lost 3 bases to trimming and J lost 2 bases, with 5 bases between them. The CDR3 length is 14 residues. The CDR3 is CASSQGPGANVLTF. The CDR3 DNA sequence: TGTGCCAGCAGCCAGGGTCCTGGGGCCAACGTCCTGACTTTC.

The chain carries TRBV10-3 and TRBJ2-7, with a weak D call TRBD1 (6 bases). Germline-derived CDR1 and CDR2 are ENHRY and SYGVKD. The CDR3 loop spans 15 amino acids. V was trimmed by 7 bases and J by 3 bases, leaving 19 bases between them. The DNA of the CDR3 is TGTGCCATCACCGACCCTGTCAGGGGACACTACGAGCAGTACTTC. As protein: CAITDPVRGHYEQYF.

J is TRBJ2-1 and V is TRBV19; 7 nucleotides match TRBD1. Per the germline V gene, CDR1 is LNHDA and CDR2 is SQIVND (reference sequence). The CDR3 runs to 13 residues. Trimming cost V 6 bases and J 5 bases; bases outside gene matches: 4. The CDR3 is CASRRGRHNEQFF. The CDR3 DNA reads as TGTGCCAGTAGGAGGGGGCGCCACAATGAGCAGTTCTTC.

This chain links TRBV10-3 with TRBJ2-5; 8 bases align to TRBD2. The germline V gene has CDR1 ENHRY and CDR2 SYGVKD. The CDR3 spans 14 residues. Trimming took 11 bases from V and 2 from J; bases not matched to a gene: 10. CDR3 in amino acids: CAAMSGSQQETQYF. CDR3 DNA: TGTGCCGCGATGAGCGGGAGCCAGCAAGAGACCCAGTACTTC.

The rearrangement joins TRBV30 to TRBJ1-5; 7 bases map to TRBD1. Germline assignment: CDR1 GTSNPN and CDR2 SVGIG (reference sequence). This CDR3 has 15 amino acids. With 0 bases clipped from V and 7 bases from J, the junction kept 9 bases outside the gene matches. The CDR3 nucleotides read TGTGCCTGGAGTGTACAGATAGGGGGCGGCCAGCCCCAGCATTTT. The encoded protein is CAWSVQIGGGQPQHF.

The chain has TRBV6-5 and TRBJ1-1, with D tentatively TRBD1 (5 bases). The CDR3 spans 12 residues. In germline, CDR1 is MNHEY, CDR2 SVGAGI. Trimming took 11 bases from V and 5 from J, leaving 15 bases between them. For the CDR3, the DNA is TGTGCCGTAACAAGAAAGGGGACTGAAGCTTTCTTT. Protein: CAVTRKGTEAFF.